A selection of T cell receptor beta chains follows, all from one sample in a study of CD8+CD57+ T cells in acquired aplastic anemia. In TCRdb, the reads were re-called with MiXCR into one record per CDR3 protein. Altogether 180,000 or so distinct CDR3 sequences are present, approximately 46% being singletons, with the ten largest covering about 2.9%. Sequenced material: sorted CD4+, CD8+, or CD8+CD57+ T cells (not recorded which) from PBMCs. The source is a human donor in good health. Each CDR3 is given with its conserved first and last residue. D genes are given only for firm matches. For some rows the clone size is stated as once, few or many, or as a class when expanded; others skip it.

v_call	clone_size	j_call	d_call	cdr3_nt	cdr3_aa
TRBV20-1	many	TRBJ2-1	NA	TGCAGTGCTAGTTGGCGGAGCTCCTACAATGAGCAGTTCTTC	CSASWRSSYNEQFF
TRBV6-2/TRBV6-3	many	TRBJ1-2	NA	TGTGCCAGCCAGGGTAATAGCTATGGCTACACCTTC	CASQGNSYGYTF
TRBV25-1	NA	TRBJ2-7	NA	TGTGCCAGCAGTGCCTCCGGGTACGAGCAGTACTTC	CASSASGYEQYF
TRBV11-2	NA	TRBJ2-5	TRBD2	TGTGCCAGCAGCTCCCAGATAGCGGGATCACGCCAAGAGACCCAGTACTTC	CASSSQIAGSRQETQYF
TRBV28	NA	TRBJ1-3	NA	TGTGCCAGCAGTTGGGGAGGGGGAAACACCATATATTTT	CASSWGGGNTIYF
TRBV6-5	NA	TRBJ2-7	NA	TGTGCCAGCAGTTACGGACAGCTTTACGAGCAGTACTTC	CASSYGQLYEQYF
TRBV14	NA	TRBJ2-7	TRBD2	TGTGTCAGCAGCCGTATAGCGGGAGTCGAGCAGTACTTC	CVSSRIAGVEQYF
TRBV20-1	many	TRBJ2-7	TRBD1	TGCAGTGCTAGCTCACAGGGGCCCCGCCTGGGCGAGCAGTACTTC	CSASSQGPRLGEQYF
TRBV11-3	NA	TRBJ2-1	TRBD2	TGTGCCAGCAGCCCGAAAAGCGGGGGACTGCATGAGCAGTTCTTC	CASSPKSGGLHEQFF
TRBV2	NA	TRBJ2-3	TRBD2	TGTGCCAGCAGAGTAGCGGGAGATACGCAGTATTTT	CASRVAGDTQYF
TRBV19	many	TRBJ1-2	TRBD1	TGTGCCAGCGAAGACAGGGAGCTATATGGCTACACCTTC	CASEDRELYGYTF
TRBV6-1	NA	TRBJ2-1	TRBD2	TGTGCCAGCAGTGCAACTCGGACTAGCGGGAGGATAAATGAGCAGTTCTTC	CASSATRTSGRINEQFF
TRBV20-1	few	TRBJ2-3	NA	TGCAGTGCTAGAGTGTCAGATACGCAGTATTTT	CSARVSDTQYF
TRBV11-2	few	TRBJ2-1	TRBD2	TGTGCCAGCAGACTTAGCGGGACTAGCGGTTACAATGAGCAGTTCTTC	CASRLSGTSGYNEQFF
TRBV10-3	few	TRBJ1-4	NA	TGTGCCATCAGTGAGTCATCGGAAAAACTGTTTTTT	CAISESSEKLFF
TRBV25-1	NA	TRBJ2-7	NA	TGTGCCAGCAGTGAGCCCGGCCGGGTAAGAGGCTGCGAGCAGTACTTC	CASSEPGRVRGCEQYF
TRBV20-1	NA	TRBJ2-1	TRBD2	TGCAGTGCTAGATGGGCGCTAGCGGCAAGGTACAATGAGCAGTTCTTC	CSARWALAARYNEQFF
TRBV5-5	many	TRBJ2-5	NA	TGTGCCAGCAGCCTAAATCCGGGACGGATACAAGAGACCCAGTACTTC	CASSLNPGRIQETQYF
TRBV7-3	many	TRBJ2-5	NA	TGTGCCAGCAGCTTAGGGCGGGGAGAGACCCAGTACTTC	CASSLGRGETQYF
TRBV7-2	NA	TRBJ2-3	NA	TGTGCCAGCAGCTTAGCTGCCCGCACAGATACGCAGTATTTT	CASSLAARTDTQYF
TRBV11-2	many	TRBJ2-3	NA	TGTGCCAGCAGCTTAGACAGGGGTGGCACAGATACGCAGTATTTT	CASSLDRGGTDTQYF
TRBV3-1	NA	TRBJ1-3	NA	TGTGCCAGCAGCCAAAGTGGCCGGATCTCTGGAAACACCATATATTTT	CASSQSGRISGNTIYF
TRBV10-3	many	TRBJ1-5	NA	TGTGCCATCAGTGACAGGTCGGGACAGCCCCAGCATTTT	CAISDRSGQPQHF
TRBV15	few	TRBJ1-1	NA	TGTGCCACCAGCATAGGCGGAGACACTGAAGCTTTCTTT	CATSIGGDTEAFF
TRBV12-3/TRBV12-4	many	TRBJ2-7	TRBD2	TGTGCCAGCAGTCAACTAGCGGGAGGAGGCAACGAGCAGTACTTC	CASSQLAGGGNEQYF
TRBV27	NA	TRBJ1-1	TRBD1	TGTGCCAGCAGTTTGGGGACAGCTTTGAACACTGAAGCTTTCTTT	CASSLGTALNTEAFF
TRBV6-5	many	TRBJ1-5	NA	TGTGCCAGCAGTTACTTTCAGGGTGGTCAGCCCCAGCATTTT	CASSYFQGGQPQHF